This T cell receptor beta chain was recovered during a study of blood T cell repertoires in COVID-19. Study details: Both acute and convalescent COVID-19 samples were obtained from the United States, Italy and Spain.

The repertoire was sequenced with immunoSEQ multiplex PCR; TCRdb's copy has only in-frame clones and lacks some. The sample has 70,000 to 85,000 clones, almost 85% seen once. J was trimmed by 5 bases and V by 1 base; bases with no gene match: 5. This CDR3 is built from 15 residues. The germline gives CDR1 SGHAT, CDR2 FQNNGV. The sequenced material came from peripheral blood. This receptor was taken from a man aged 55 to 69 with acute or convalescent COVID-19. V gene TRBV11-2 combines with J gene TRBJ2-5, with 9 bases lining up with TRBD1. CDR3 sequence: CASSLAGGTGETQYF. The CDR3 nucleotides are TGTGCCAGCAGCTTAGCTGGGGGGACAGGGGAGACCCAGTACTTC.